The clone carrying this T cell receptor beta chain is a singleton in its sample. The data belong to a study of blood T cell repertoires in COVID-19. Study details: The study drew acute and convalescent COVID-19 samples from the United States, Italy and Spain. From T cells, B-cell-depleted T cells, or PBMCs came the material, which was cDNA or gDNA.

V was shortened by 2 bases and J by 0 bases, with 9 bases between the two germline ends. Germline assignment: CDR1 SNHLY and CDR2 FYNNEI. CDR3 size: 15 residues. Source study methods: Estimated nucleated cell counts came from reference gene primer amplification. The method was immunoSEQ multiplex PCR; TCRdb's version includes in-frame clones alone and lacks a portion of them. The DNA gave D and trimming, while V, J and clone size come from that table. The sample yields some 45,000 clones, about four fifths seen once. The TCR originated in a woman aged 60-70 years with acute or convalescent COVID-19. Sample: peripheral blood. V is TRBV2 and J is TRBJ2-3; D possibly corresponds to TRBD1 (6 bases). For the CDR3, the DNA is TGTGCCAGCAGTGAAAGGGGGTTTAGCACAGATACGCAGTATTTT. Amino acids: CASSERGFSTDTQYF.